The 18 T cell receptor beta chains reported below all come from one sample, sequenced in a study of CD8+ T cells in alopecia areata. Treatment: oral pan-JAK inhibitor, 5-10 mg twice daily. The authors extracted RNA and reverse transcribed it into cDNA as the sequencing template. Only in-frame clones appear in the TCRdb table, and some are missing; sequencing was by immunoSEQ multiplex PCR. Of about 190,000 clones detected, 50% to 60% appear once; the ten largest clones hold 0.65% to 0.7%. The sample was CD4+ T cells sorted from blood, taken at week 4, from a patient treated with tofacitinib. The receptors stem from a human donor with alopecia areata.

The chain recombines TRBV4-1 with TRBJ1-4; possibly TRBD1 for D (5 bases). The ends were cut back, 3 bases at V and 4 bases at J, with 9 bases in the middle. CDR3 length: 14 amino acids. Looked up from germline, CDR1 is MGHRA and CDR2 is YSYEKL. CDR3 in amino acids: CASSQGGVNEKLFF. CDR3 nucleotides: TGCGCCAGCAGCCAGGGGGGGGTTAATGAAAAACTGTTTTTT.

The chain is built from TRBV2 and TRBJ2-6, with D possibly called TRBD1 or TRBD2 (5 bases each). V was clipped by 11 bases and J by 1 base, with 27 bases between them. CDR3 length: 19 amino acids. The germline V gene has CDR1 SNHLY and CDR2 FYNNEI. For the CDR3, the DNA is TGTGCCGGCGCCCCTTATACGGGACGGCGGAAATCTGGGGCCAACGTCCTGACTTTC. Protein product: CAGAPYTGRRKSGANVLTF.

V usage is TRBV5-1 and J usage is TRBJ2-6; TRBD1 agrees at 8 bases. In germline, CDR1 is SGHRS, CDR2 YFSETQ. CDR3 length: 17 amino acids. J gave up 0 bases and V 4 bases, and 6 bases lay outside the gene matches. CDR3 coding DNA: TGCGCCAGCAGCCTGGGACAGGCGAGCTCTGGGGCCAACGTCCTGACTTTC. Translating gives CASSLGQASSGANVLTF.

This clone was detected only a few times. This chain uses TRBV5-1 with TRBJ2-7; 8 positions match TRBD1. The CDR3 is made up of 14 amino acids. The V gene's germline CDR1 is SGHRS and CDR2 YFSETQ. V dropped 4 bases and J dropped 7; count of bases not matched to a gene: 10. The CDR3: CASSGQGDGLEQYF. The CDR3 bases are TGCGCCAGCAGCGGACAGGGAGATGGCTTAGAGCAGTACTTC.

This clone was seen more than once but under ten times. This chain joins TRBV29-1 and TRBJ2-7, with D tentatively TRBD1 (6 bases). CDR1 and CDR2 (germline): SQVTM, ANQGSEA. Deletions cut 4 bases from V and 5 bases from J, with 15 bases between. The CDR3 spans 13 residues. CDR3 nucleotides: TGCAGCGTTGTCGGTCAGGGGACCAACGAGCAGTACTTC. The encoded protein is CSVVGQGTNEQYF.

V gene TRBV11-1 combines with J gene TRBJ1-1; the match to TRBD1 covers 8 bases. Germline CDR1 SGHAT, CDR2 FQDESV (reference sequence). There are 13 residues in the CDR3. The J segment lost 8 bases and the V segment lost 5 bases, leaving 7 bases of the junction unmatched. This chain's CDR3 is CASSRSTGGEAFF. The DNA for the CDR3 is TGTGCCAGCAGCCGGAGCACAGGGGGGGAAGCTTTCTTT.

This rearrangement joins TRBV11-2 to TRBJ2-7; perhaps TRBD1 as D (5 bases). V lost 2 bases, J lost 1 base, and 24 bases lay in between. CDR3 length: 19 amino acids. Germline loops: CDR1 SGHAT, CDR2 FQNNGV. The CDR3 sequence is CASSLKGPGMWARSYEQYF. CDR3 DNA: TGTGCCAGCAGCTTAAAGGGGCCAGGGATGTGGGCTAGATCCTACGAGCAGTACTTC.

V gene TRBV6-5 combines with J gene TRBJ2-1; 7 nucleotides match TRBD2. Trimming took 5 bases from V and 2 from J; bases not matched to a gene: 6. From germline, CDR1 is MNHEY and CDR2 SVGAGI. The CDR3 contains 15 residues. The CDR3 protein is CASSRGGRTYNEQFF. The CDR3 region has the DNA TGTGCCAGCAGTAGAGGCGGGAGAACCTACAATGAGCAGTTCTTC.

The chain carries TRBV25-1 and TRBJ1-1, with TRBD1 matching over 7 bases. Germline V lookup: CDR1 MGHDK, CDR2 SYGVNS. The CDR3 loop spans 16 amino acids. V was clipped by 5 bases and J by 1 base; unmatched bases: 10. CDR3 nucleotide sequence: TGTGCCAGCAGTCCGTCTCCGACAGGGAGGAACACTGAAGCTTTCTTT. It specifies CASSPSPTGRNTEAFF. The variable domain in full, with the rest retrieved from reference TRBV25-1 and TRBJ1-1, is EADIYQTPRYLVIGTGKKITLECSQTMGHDKMYWYQQDPGMELHLIHYSYGVNSTEKGDLSSESTVSRIRTEHFPLTLESARPSHTSQYLCASSPSPTGRNTEAFFGQGTRLTVV.

The V gene is TRBV30, the J gene TRBJ1-2, with D unclear. V dropped 0 bases and J dropped 2 bases, with 4 bases sitting between them. This CDR3 has 12 amino acids. Germline loops: CDR1 GTSNPN, CDR2 SVGIG (reference sequence). CDR3 bases: TGTGCCTGGAGTGTAAGCAACTATGGCTACACCTTC. Its translation is CAWSVSNYGYTF.

This chain joins TRBV28 and TRBJ2-7; TRBD1 might be the D (6 bases). This CDR3 has 12 amino acids. In germline, CDR1 is MDHEN, CDR2 SYDVKM. This CDR3 is CASGTRIYEQYF. In DNA form, the CDR3 reads TGTGCTTCCGGGACACGCATCTACGAGCAGTACTTC.

J is TRBJ1-2 and V is TRBV4-3; 7 bases align to TRBD1. This CDR3 is 14 amino acids long. Germline values: CDR1 LGHNA, CDR2 YSLEER. V was clipped by 3 bases and J by 8 bases; unmatched bases: 9. CDR3 loop: CASSQSKGAYGYTF. CDR3 sequence (DNA): TGCGCCAGCAGCCAGTCCAAGGGGGCATACGGCTACACCTTC.

The J gene is TRBJ2-7, the V gene TRBV15; tentatively, D is TRBD1 (5 bases). Germline V gives CDR1 LNHNV, CDR2 YYDKDF (reference sequence). The V end was cut by 0 bases, the J end by 3 bases, with 9 bases between. The CDR3 sequence is 14 residues long. CDR3 coding DNA: TGTGCCACCAGCAGAGAGGACACCAACTACGAGCAGTACTTC. Encoded protein: CATSREDTNYEQYF.

This clone was detected once. CDR3 bases: TGCGCCAGCAGCGAGGACATAAATCAGCCCCAGCATTTT. Its translation: CASSEDINQPQHF. The J gene is TRBJ1-5, the V gene TRBV5-1; a possible D gene is TRBD1 (5 bases). Germline CDR1 SGHRS, CDR2 YFSETQ. V was clipped by 4 bases and J by 4 bases, with 9 bases between them. The CDR3 runs 13 residues.

As regards this clone: This specimen includes other DNA sequences encoding the same CDR3. The J gene is TRBJ2-7, the V gene TRBV29-1; 14 bases are shared with TRBD2. CDR3 size: 12 residues. CDR1 SQVTM and CDR2 ANQGSEA come from the germline V gene. Trimming took 6 bases from V and 5 from J; bases not matched to a gene: 0. The CDR3 protein is CSVGLAGDEQYF. In nucleotides, the CDR3 is TGCAGCGTGGGACTAGCGGGAGACGAGCAGTACTTC.

The V and J genes are TRBV29-1 and TRBJ2-1; D unclear. In germline, CDR1 is SQVTM, CDR2 ANQGSEA. V gave up 7 bases and J gave up 8 bases, with 3 bases separating them. The CDR3 runs to 8 residues. The CDR3 nucleotides read TGCAGCGGGGATGAGCAGTTCTTC. Translating gives CSGDEQFF.

A few counts support this clone. CDR3 bases: TGTGCCTGGAGTCGCAATGAGCAGTTCTTC. This codes for CAWSRNEQFF. The rearrangement uses TRBV30 and TRBJ2-1; D remains ambiguous. The CDR3 consists of 10 residues. Germline V gene data show CDR1 as GTSNPN and CDR2 as SVGIG (reference sequence). Trimming removed 2 bases at V and 6 bases at J, with 2 bases between. Drawing the rest from reference TRBV30 and TRBJ2-1, the complete variable domain is SQTIHQWPATLVQPVGSPLSLECTVEGTSNPNLYWYRQAAGRGLQLLFYSVGIGQISSEVPQNLSASRPQDRQFILSSKKLLLSDSGFYLCAWSRNEQFFGPGTRLTVL.

There are a few counts of this clone. The rearrangement uses TRBV29-1 and TRBJ2-3, with 11 bases matching TRBD2. The CDR3 runs to 16 residues. In germline, CDR1 is SQVTM, CDR2 ANQGSEA. The ends lost 8 bases at V and 4 bases at J; junction bases unmatched: 14. The CDR3 bases are TGCAGCCAATGGGGTCTAGCGGGAGGCAAACCAGATACGCAGTATTTT. Its translation: CSQWGLAGGKPDTQYF.